This T cell receptor beta chain was captured in a study of T cells in Graves' hyperthyroidism and ophthalmopathy. Germline CDR1 reads SQVTM; CDR2 reads ANQGSEA. The CDR3 is 12 residues long. Trimming left V 6 bases short and J 9 bases short, with 18 bases between. What was amplified from RNA transcripts were TCR beta CDR3 regions. HTBI primers were the set used in a first-round RT-PCR of the TCR CDR3. A single record per CDR3 protein comes from TCRdb applying MiXCR to the multiplex PCR reads. The sample has around 690,000 distinct CDR3 sequences, 15% to 20% seen once. The sample was blood. This receptor was obtained from a man aged 45 to 65 with Graves' hyperthyroidism. This chain links TRBV29-1 with TRBJ2-7; possibly TRBD2 for D (5 bases). The CDR3 loop reads CSVLLNSAGQYF. Written as DNA, the CDR3 is TGCAGCGTCCTTCTAAATAGCGCAGGGCAGTACTTC.